The TCR beta chain under discussion was sequenced for a study of beta chain features in type 1 diabetes. The entirety of the isolated RNA underwent reverse transcription, so expressed TCRB transcripts were sequenced. Clones were read by immunoSEQ multiplex PCR, and TCRdb kept only the in-frame ones, dropping some. The sample includes about 360,000 clones, around 13% seen only once; the top ten take about 0.01%. CDR1 is MNHEY and CDR2 is SVGAGI in the germline V gene. The CDR3 loop spans 15 amino acids. Trimming at V came to 5 bases and at J to 1 base, leaving 4 bases not matched to a gene. Study results and limitations: Patients with Type 1 diabetes showed moderately but significantly shorter TCRB CDR3s in all four CD4+ subsets. Equally in patients and controls, shorter templates might have been favored by PCR.

This clone was seen a few times. Its matching antigen is unknown. The receptor was derived from a woman aged 18-29 years with type 1 diabetes. The genes are TRBV6-5 and TRBJ2-5; 10 bases align to TRBD2. Sequencing was done on a sample of naive CD4+ T cells from blood. CDR3: CASSPTSGAQETQYF. CDR3 DNA sequence: TGTGCCAGCAGTCCCACTAGCGGGGCCCAAGAGACCCAGTACTTC.